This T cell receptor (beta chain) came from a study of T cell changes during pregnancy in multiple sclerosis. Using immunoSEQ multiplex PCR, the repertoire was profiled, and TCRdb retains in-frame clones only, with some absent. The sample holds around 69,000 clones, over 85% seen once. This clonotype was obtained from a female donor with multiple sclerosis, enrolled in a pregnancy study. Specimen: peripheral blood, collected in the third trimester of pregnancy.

The CDR3 sequence is CAIGGRGMTEAFF. The CDR3 DNA reads as TGTGCCATCGGGGGGAGAGGGATGACTGAAGCTTTCTTT. The chain recombines TRBV10-3 with TRBJ1-1, with TRBD1 as a possible D gene (5 bases). Trimming shortened V by 8 bases and J by 5 bases, and 15 bases separated the two germline ends. Germline V CDR1 and CDR2: ENHRY, SYGVKD. The CDR3 loop spans 13 amino acids.